Presented here are 21 T cell receptor beta chains from one specimen sequenced in a study of metastatic and nonmetastatic thyroid tumors. Thyroid surgery took place with no prior treatment in any patient. TCRdb re-called the PCR reads with MiXCR. The sample includes about 38,000 clones, less than 60% of them seen just once. What was sequenced was tumor tissue. These receptors were obtained from a male donor with papillary thyroid cancer or a benign thyroid nodule (not recorded which). Some clones in this sample may be carry-over from other donors' samples.

This chain links TRBV27 with TRBJ1-2; D perhaps matches TRBD1 (5 bases). The CDR3 is made up of 13 amino acids. Germline V gives CDR1 MNHEY, CDR2 SMNVEV (reference sequence). V lost 5 bases to trimming and J lost 8 bases, with 15 bases between them. The CDR3 DNA reads as TGTGCCAGCAGTCGGGGGGGGGTTTACGGCTACACCTTC. The encoded protein is CASSRGGVYGYTF.

V usage is TRBV27 and J usage is TRBJ1-6, with D hard to call. The CDR3 consists of 17 residues. The V gene lost 6 bases and the J gene lost 3 bases, with 18 bases spanning the gap. The germline V gene encodes CDR1 MNHEY and CDR2 SMNVEV (reference sequence). CDR3 residues: CASRTETLRNYNSPLHF. The CDR3 coding sequence is TGTGCCAGCAGAACCGAGACCCTCAGAAACTATAATTCACCCCTCCACTTT.

This clone was recorded at least ten times. This likely comes from a read error, as the CDR3 has no conserved phenylalanine or tryptophan at its end. The gene calls are TRBV25-1 and TRBJ1-6, with D possibly being TRBD1 (5 bases). Between the trimmed V and J ends, which lost 3 bases and 8 bases, there was a span of 11 bases. The germline gives CDR1 MGHDK, CDR2 SYGVNS. The CDR3 sequence is 14 residues long. The CDR3 here is CASSDRAGYSPLHL. CDR3 in DNA: TGTGCCAGCAGTGATAGGGCAGGGTATTCACCCCTCCACCTT.

This chain connects TRBV9 to TRBJ2-3; D gene ambiguous. CDR1 SGDLS and CDR2 YYNGEE come from the germline V gene. The CDR3 has 15 amino acids. The ends were cut back, 0 bases at V and 0 bases at J, with 8 bases in the middle. Written as DNA, the CDR3 is TGTGCCAGCAGCGTAGATAAGGGCAGCACAGATACGCAGTATTTT. This encodes CASSVDKGSTDTQYF.

There are a few counts of this clone. This chain joins TRBV2 and TRBJ1-5; 11 nucleotides agree with TRBD1. The CDR3 has 15 amino acids. CDR1 and CDR2 from the germline V gene are SNHLY and FYNNEI. V trimming: 3 bases; J trimming: 5 bases; junction bases outside the gene matches: 3. CDR3 in DNA: TGTGCCAGCAGTGACAGGACAGGGGGCTATCAGCCCCAGCATTTT. Residues: CASSDRTGGYQPQHF.

This chain links TRBV30 with TRBJ2-7; 8 bases line up with TRBD2. CDR3 length: 13 residues. Losses at the gene ends were 5 bases for V and 4 bases for J; bases not matched to a gene: 7. Germline loops: CDR1 GTSNPN, CDR2 SVGIG (reference sequence). The CDR3 sequence: CAWASGSRYEQYF. The CDR3 coding sequence is TGTGCCTGGGCAAGCGGGAGTCGGTACGAGCAGTACTTC.

The chain uses TRBV7-3 and TRBJ2-3, with 7 bases aligning to TRBD2. This CDR3 has 16 amino acids. Unmatched junction bases numbered 6, after V lost 1 base and J lost 2 bases. Germline CDR1 is SGHTA and CDR2 is FQGTGA. CDR3 region: CASSLNGGTYTDTQYF. The CDR3 DNA reads TGTGCCAGCAGCTTAAACGGGGGGACTTACACAGATACGCAGTATTTT.

The chain links TRBV28 to TRBJ2-7; tentatively, D is TRBD1 (5 bases). Trimming removed 0 bases from V and 6 bases from J, with 9 bases in between. The germline V gene encodes CDR1 MDHEN and CDR2 SYDVKM. There are 13 residues in the CDR3. CDR3 DNA sequence: TGTGCCAGCAGTTTATGCAGACAGTGCGAGCAGTACTTC. Translated: CASSLCRQCEQYF.

This clone came up a few times. This sequence joins TRBV6-1 and TRBJ1-1, with no clear D. Germline V gives CDR1 MNHNS, CDR2 SASEGT. Trimming removed 0 bases at V and 4 bases at J, with 9 bases between. The CDR3 runs to 14 residues. Here the CDR3 DNA reads TGTGCCAGCAGTGAAGCCCACCTGGGCACTGAAGCTTTCTTT. It specifies CASSEAHLGTEAFF.

The rearrangement links TRBV28 to TRBJ2-7; no clear D. Between the trimmed V and J ends, which lost 3 bases and 1 base, there was a span of 10 bases. The CDR3 consists of 14 residues. The germline V gene has CDR1 MDHEN and CDR2 SYDVKM. The CDR3 region has the DNA TGTGCCAGCAGTTTCCAGGTTCTTTCCTACGAGCAGTACTTC. Its translation: CASSFQVLSYEQYF.

This clone was detected a few times. The rearrangement links TRBV6-2 or TRBV6-3 to TRBJ1-6, with D possibly being TRBD1 (5 bases). This CDR3 contains 16 residues. Germline values: CDR1 MNHEY, CDR2 SVGEGT. With 6 bases removed from V and 10 bases from J, the gap between germline ends came to 22 bases. This CDR3 reads CASSSLGAGLNSPLHF. The DNA for the CDR3 is TGTGCCAGCAGCTCACTTGGGGCAGGGCTCAACTCACCCCTCCACTTT.

This clone was recorded many times. The chain uses TRBV16 and TRBJ1-2, with 7 bases matching TRBD1. Per the germline V gene, CDR1 is KGHSY and CDR2 is FQNENV. The CDR3 runs to 14 residues. With 4 bases clipped from V and 8 bases from J, the junction kept 10 bases outside the gene matches. CDR3 DNA: TGTGCCAGCAGCCCTTCTCTGACAGGGTACGGCTACACCTTC. Encoded protein: CASSPSLTGYGYTF.

The chain has TRBV11-3 and TRBJ1-1; no definite D call. CDR3 length: 15 residues. Trimming took off 4 bases at V and 1 base at J, with 13 bases between the two ends. Looked up from germline, CDR1 is SGHNT and CDR2 is YENEEA. The CDR3 sequence: CASSSSLVGNTEAFF. The DNA for the CDR3 is TGTGCCAGCAGCTCAAGTTTAGTGGGGAACACTGAAGCTTTCTTT.

The CDR3 nucleotides are TGCAGTGCTAGAGAGTTCGGGTTTCTAAACTATGGCTACACCTTC. This gives the protein CSAREFGFLNYGYTF. V gene TRBV20-1 combines with J gene TRBJ1-2; D is unclear. V was trimmed by 0 bases and J by 2 bases, leaving 13 bases between them. Germline V gene sequence: CDR1 DFQATT, CDR2 SNEGSKA (reference sequence). This CDR3 spans 15 amino acids.

In this sample, this clone turned up many times. A much more abundant neighbour one base away suggests this may be a read error. The chain couples TRBV6-1 to TRBJ2-5; 10 nucleotides agree with TRBD2. Unmatched junction bases numbered 11, after V lost 5 bases and J lost 2 bases. The CDR3 consists of 17 residues. Per the germline V gene, CDR1 is MNHNS and CDR2 is SASEGT. The DNA for the CDR3 is TGTGCCAGCAGTCCCCTAGCTAGCGGGAGACCACAAGAGACCCAGTACTTC. It encodes CASSPLASGRPQETQYF.

The chain carries TRBV11-2 and TRBJ1-5; 8 bases align to TRBD1. The CDR3 sequence is 14 residues long. Germline values: CDR1 SGHAT, CDR2 FQNNGV. The junction had 7 bases not matched to a gene; V was cut back by 6 bases and J by 6 bases. DNA of the CDR3: TGTGCCAGCAGACCGGGACAGGTTCGTCAGCCCCAGCATTTT. Its protein product is CASRPGQVRQPQHF.

Only a few counts were recorded for this clone. This chain connects TRBV6-1 to TRBJ1-6; 7 nucleotides line up with TRBD1. Germline loops: CDR1 MNHNS, CDR2 SASEGT. CDR3 length: 15 residues. Losses at the gene ends were 5 bases for V and 6 bases for J; bases not matched to a gene: 7. CDR3 in amino acids: CASSNRDSSNSPLHF. The CDR3 nucleotides are TGTGCCAGCAGTAACCGGGACAGCTCTAATTCACCCCTCCACTTT.

The J gene is TRBJ1-3, the V gene TRBV4-1; D not resolved. Germline values: CDR1 MGHRA, CDR2 YSYEKL. CDR3 length equals 15 residues. The V and J ends lost 1 base and 0 bases respectively, with 7 bases between them. CDR3 sequence reads: CASSQAGYSGNTIYF. The CDR3, as DNA: TGCGCCAGCAGCCAAGCAGGATACTCTGGAAACACCATATATTTT.

In its sample, this clone ranks as medium-sized. The V call is TRBV6-1, the J call TRBJ1-5; D is unclear. Germline-derived CDR1 and CDR2 are MNHNS and SASEGT. Trimming removed 3 bases from V and 4 bases from J, with 7 bases in between. CDR3 length equals 13 residues. This chain's CDR3 is CASSEKGNQPQHF. The DNA for the CDR3 is TGTGCCAGCAGTGAGAAGGGAAATCAGCCCCAGCATTTT.

The chain carries TRBV7-2 and TRBJ2-7; the D is unclear. The length of the CDR3 is 14 residues. Germline V gene data show CDR1 as SGHTA and CDR2 as FQGNSA. Trimming removed 2 bases at V and 3 bases at J, with 11 bases between. CDR3 nucleotides: TGTGCCAGCAGCTTATTGGTCCAAAGCTACGAGCAGTACTTC. Translation: CASSLLVQSYEQYF.

This chain joins TRBV27 and TRBJ1-5; maybe TRBD1 (5 bases). Germline lookup yields CDR1 MNHEY and CDR2 SMNVEV (reference sequence). Trimming removed 6 bases from V and 5 bases from J, with 11 bases in between. The CDR3 runs to 13 residues. This CDR3 reads CASRSGPHQPQHF. The CDR3 DNA is TGTGCCAGCAGGTCAGGGCCGCATCAGCCCCAGCATTTT.